This TCR beta chain was retrieved from a study of control samples from healthy donors and cancer patients. V was pared by 7 bases and J by 6 bases, with 18 bases between. In germline, CDR1 is MNHNY, CDR2 SVGAGI (reference sequence). The CDR3 is made up of 14 amino acids. Clones were read by immunoSEQ multiplex PCR, and TCRdb kept only the in-frame ones, dropping some. The sample comprises 65,000 to 100,000 clones, 91% of which are singletons, and 17% rests with the top ten. Sequencing used blood. The chain uses TRBV6-6 and TRBJ1-1; a possible D gene is TRBD1 (5 bases). The TCR originated in a man in his fifties in good health. CDR3 DNA: TGTGCCAGCATTGGACCAGGGCTTCAAGCTGAAGCTTTCTTT. It encodes CASIGPGLQAEAFF.